This TCR beta chain emerged from a study of regulatory T cells in long-lasting Graves disease. Through Arm-PCR of CDR3 regions and iRepertoire HTBI primers, TCR beta libraries were built. MiXCR was run by TCRdb on the multiplex PCR reads, yielding one entry per CDR3 protein. The top ten clones hold over 9.5% of a sample with about 200,000 distinct CDR3 sequences, less than 20% of them seen once. Documented time point: newly diagnosed GD, antithyroid drugs for less than 3 months. Extracted RNA from PBMCs served as the source of the TCR library. CDR3 length: 13 amino acids. V shed 6 bases and J shed 8 bases, with 14 bases lying between them. From germline, CDR1 is LNHDA and CDR2 SQIVND (reference sequence). Overall study findings and caveats: Shared public clonotypes totalled 2,741 in persistent patients, compared with roughly 970 in new patients.

This clonotype showed up many times. Antigen: not known. These data were also reused for a study on T cells in Graves' hyperthyroidism and ophthalmopathy.

This chain joins TRBV19 and TRBJ2-1; tentative D call: TRBD1 (7 bases). The source material was peripheral blood mononuclear cells (PBMCs), sampled at new diagnosis, from a patient treated with antithyroid drugs. This sequence was found in a woman in her twenties or thirties with Graves disease. CDR3 bases: TGTGCCAGTAGGCCAGGGGGGAACGATGAGCAGTTCTTC. Encoded protein: CASRPGGNDEQFF.